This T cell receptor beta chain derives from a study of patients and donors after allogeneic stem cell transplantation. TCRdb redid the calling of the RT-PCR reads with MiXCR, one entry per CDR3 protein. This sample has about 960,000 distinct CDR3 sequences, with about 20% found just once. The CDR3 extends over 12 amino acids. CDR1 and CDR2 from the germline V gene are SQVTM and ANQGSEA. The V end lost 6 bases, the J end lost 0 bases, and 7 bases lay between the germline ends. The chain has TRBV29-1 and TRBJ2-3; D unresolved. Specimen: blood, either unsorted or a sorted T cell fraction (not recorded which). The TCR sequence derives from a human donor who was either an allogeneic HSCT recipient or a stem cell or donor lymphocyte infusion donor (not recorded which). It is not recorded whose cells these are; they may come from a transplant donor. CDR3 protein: CSVVTSTDTQYF. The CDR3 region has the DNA TGCAGCGTCGTGACTAGCACAGATACGCAGTATTTT.